These 9 T cell receptor beta chains were sequenced from one sample in a study of PD-1 blockade in classical Hodgkin lymphoma. All trial patients relapsed after autologous stem cell transplantation. Libraries were prepared by immunoSEQ multiplex PCR; TCRdb keeps only in-frame clonotypes and omits some of them. This repertoire shows approximately 4,400 clones, under 75% found once; its top ten account for about 37%. The input for sequencing was peripheral blood mononuclear cells (PBMCs), taken at baseline. The receptors derive from a human donor with classical Hodgkin lymphoma.

The chain joins TRBV6-1 to TRBJ2-1, with D perhaps matching TRBD2 (7 bases). Germline V CDR1 and CDR2: MNHNS, SASEGT. V lost 6 bases to trimming and J lost 1 base, with 13 bases between them. There are 15 residues in the CDR3. CDR3 amino acids: CASRTGGQSYNEQFF. DNA for the CDR3: TGTGCCAGCAGGACGGGGGGCCAATCCTACAATGAGCAGTTCTTC.

The chain combines TRBV27 with TRBJ1-6; 11 positions agree with TRBD1. Per the germline V gene, CDR1 is MNHEY and CDR2 is SMNVEV (reference sequence). The V gene end was trimmed by 5 bases and the J gene end by 13 bases; junction bases not matched to a gene: 7. The CDR3 contains 14 residues. The CDR3 reads CASSRRDRGGPLHF. DNA for the CDR3: TGTGCCAGCAGTCGCCGGGACAGGGGGGGGCCCCTCCACTTT.

The genes are TRBV5-1 and TRBJ2-7; 13 bases match TRBD2. V lost 1 base to trimming and J lost 2 bases; unmatched junction nucleotides: 6. Germline V gene data show CDR1 as SGHRS and CDR2 as YFSETQ. The CDR3 is 17 residues long. This CDR3 is CASSLTSGGALTYEQYF. The CDR3 coding sequence is TGCGCCAGCAGCTTGACTAGCGGGGGGGCCTTGACCTACGAGCAGTACTTC.

The rearrangement uses TRBV9 and TRBJ2-1; TRBD1 aligns across 7 bases. This CDR3 has 15 amino acids. With 3 bases clipped from V and 0 bases from J, the junction kept 3 bases outside the gene matches. Germline V CDR1 and CDR2: SGDLS, YYNGEE. The CDR3 region is CASSARDSSYNEQFF. The CDR3 DNA follows: TGTGCCAGCAGCGCCCGGGACAGCTCCTACAATGAGCAGTTCTTC. Complete variable domain (other parts from reference TRBV9 and TRBJ2-1): DSGVTQTPKHLITATGQRVTLRCSPRSGDLSVYWYQQSLDQGLQFLIQYYNGEERAKGNILERFSAQQFPDLHSELNLSSLELGDSALYFCASSARDSSYNEQFFGPGTRLTVL.

In this sample, this clone turned up once. The gene calls are TRBV11-2 and TRBJ1-1; no reliable D call. CDR1 SGHAT and CDR2 FQNNGV come from the germline V gene. V was cut by 5 bases and J by 3 bases, with 10 bases left in between. The length of the CDR3 is 13 residues. As DNA, the CDR3 is TGTGCCAGCAGCCTCCGGAGGGACACTGAAGCTTTCTTT. This translates into CASSLRRDTEAFF.

This chain connects TRBV5-1 to TRBJ2-1, with TRBD2 matching over 8 bases. Germline V lookup: CDR1 SGHRS, CDR2 YFSETQ. CDR3 length: 15 residues. V shed 0 bases and J 6 bases; nucleotides not matched to a gene: 5. The CDR3 DNA sequence: TGCGCCAGCAGCTTGGATGGACTAGCAACCAATGAGCAGTTCTTC. Translated, it gives CASSLDGLATNEQFF.

The chain has TRBV4-2 and TRBJ2-7, with D perhaps matching TRBD1 (5 bases). Trimming took 2 bases from V and 6 from J, leaving 20 bases between them. Per germline, CDR1 LGHNA and CDR2 YNFKEQ. The CDR3 totals 16 residues. The CDR3 DNA is TGTGCCAGCAGCCAAAGCTTAGGGGTCGTAGAAAGCGAGCAGTACTTC. Encoded protein: CASSQSLGVVESEQYF.

A few counts support this clone. V usage is TRBV6-4 and J usage is TRBJ1-1; TRBD1 matches at 8 bases. The trim removed 6 bases at V and 0 bases at J, leaving 12 bases unmatched. The CDR3 has 17 residues. Germline V gene lookup returns CDR1 MRHNA and CDR2 SNTAGT. The CDR3 nucleotides read TGTGCCAGCAGCCTACAAGGGACAGGTAACATGAACACTGAAGCTTTCTTT. This codes for CASSLQGTGNMNTEAFF.

The chain recombines TRBV5-4 with TRBJ1-3; D is perhaps TRBD1 (6 bases). The CDR3 sequence is 14 residues long. The germline V and J ends were trimmed by 0 bases and 4 bases, with 8 bases remaining between them. Per germline, CDR1 SGHNT and CDR2 YYREEE (reference sequence). CDR3 DNA sequence: TGTGCCAGCAGCTTGGGGGGGCCAGGAAACACCATATATTTT. Its protein product is CASSLGGPGNTIYF.